This entry is about one T cell receptor (beta chain). These data originate in a study of T cells expressing NK-cell markers. This CDR3 has 19 amino acids. Germline loops: CDR1 LNHNV, CDR2 YYDKDF (reference sequence). TCRdb re-called the 5' RACE reads and shows each CDR3 protein once, DNA omitted. This sample's table reports fewer than 400,000 distinct CDR3 sequences. This clonotype was sampled from a man aged 18-70 years in good health. The rearrangement joins TRBV15 to TRBJ2-6. Sequencing was performed on blood T cells: a sorted CD56 or NKG2C T cell subset, CD4+ or CD8+ T cells, or bulk PBMC T cells (not recorded which). The CDR3 sequence: CATSRGLFGFASGANVLTF.